In its sample, the clone carrying this T cell receptor (beta chain) was seen a few times. No antigen is known for it. The data belong to a study of T cell repertoires in cytomegalovirus infection. Study-level information: Peptides in the study included HLA-C-restricted and HLA-B-restricted CMV epitopes. It can be stated that public TCR beta signatures indicated CMV infection as well as a matching HLA type.

Germline CDR1 MDHEN, CDR2 SYDVKM. The ends were cut back, 4 bases at V and 2 bases at J, with 16 bases in the middle. The CDR3 runs to 16 residues. TCRdb called the reads again in MiXCR, with one record for every CDR3 protein. The table records around 70,000 distinct CDR3 sequences, 25% to 30% of them present only once. This material consisted of CD8+ T cells from cultured PBMCs, taken from culture after CMV antigen stimulation. This rearrangement joins TRBV28 to TRBJ2-3, with D tentatively TRBD2 (5 bases). This clonotype was obtained from a human donor in good health (CMV status not recorded). Some clones in this sample may be carry-over from other donors' samples. The DNA of the CDR3 is TGTGCCAGCAGTTCTAGCCCCTATCGATCCACAGATACGCAGTATTTT. Residues: CASSSSPYRSTDTQYF.